The sequence of this T cell receptor (beta chain) was determined in a study of cytomegalovirus exposure and HLA in healthy donors. Clones were read by immunoSEQ multiplex PCR, and TCRdb kept only the in-frame ones, dropping some. The profile covers roughly 120,000 clones, with 70% to 90% appearing a single time and about 4% taken by the ten largest. V lost 0 bases and J lost 2, with 8 bases in between. CDR1 and CDR2 (germline): MNHEY, SVGAGI. CDR3 size: 15 residues. A word on this clone: Additional DNA sequences in this sample encode the identical CDR3.

Sequencing used PBMCs. This chain joins TRBV6-5 and TRBJ1-5; tentatively, D is TRBD1 (5 bases). The clonotype originates from a man younger than 30 in good health and CMV-seropositive. Written as DNA, the CDR3 is TGTGCCAGCAGTTACTCGGGGGAGGGCAATCAGCCCCAGCATTTT. Translating gives CASSYSGEGNQPQHF.